This TCR beta chain was sequenced for a study of graft-versus-host responses after intestinal transplantation. The J segment lost 13 bases and the V segment lost 1 base, leaving 8 bases of the junction unmatched. CDR1 and CDR2 (germline): LNHDA, SQIVND (reference sequence). The CDR3 totals 13 residues. Here immunoSEQ multiplex PCR was the method, and the copy in TCRdb shows in-frame clones only, minus some. The table shows approximately 32,000 clones, with about 94% occurring only once. The TCR sequence derives from a human patient who received an intestinal transplant, so some T cells may come from the graft donor. The source was PBMCs, collected 16 days after intestinal transplant. The rearrangement links TRBV19 to TRBJ1-1; 8 bases map to TRBD1. The CDR3 sequence is CASSIVTGTGLFF. The CDR3, as DNA: TGTGCCAGTAGTATAGTCACCGGGACAGGCCTTTTCTTT.